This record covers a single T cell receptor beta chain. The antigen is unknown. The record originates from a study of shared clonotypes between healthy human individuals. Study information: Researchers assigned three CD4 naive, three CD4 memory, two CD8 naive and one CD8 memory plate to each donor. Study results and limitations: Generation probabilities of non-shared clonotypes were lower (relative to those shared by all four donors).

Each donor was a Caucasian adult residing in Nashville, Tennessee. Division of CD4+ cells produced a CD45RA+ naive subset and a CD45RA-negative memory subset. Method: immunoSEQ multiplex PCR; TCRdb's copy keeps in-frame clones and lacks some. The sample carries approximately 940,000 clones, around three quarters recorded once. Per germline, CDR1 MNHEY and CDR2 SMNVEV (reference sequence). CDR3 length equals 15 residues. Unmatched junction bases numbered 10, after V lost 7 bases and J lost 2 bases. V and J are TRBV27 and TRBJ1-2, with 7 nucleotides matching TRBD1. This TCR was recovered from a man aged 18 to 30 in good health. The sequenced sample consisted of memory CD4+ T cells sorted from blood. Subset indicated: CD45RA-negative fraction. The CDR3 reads CASTKDPRGNYGYTF. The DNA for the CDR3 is TGTGCCAGCACCAAAGACCCCAGGGGGAACTATGGCTACACCTTC.